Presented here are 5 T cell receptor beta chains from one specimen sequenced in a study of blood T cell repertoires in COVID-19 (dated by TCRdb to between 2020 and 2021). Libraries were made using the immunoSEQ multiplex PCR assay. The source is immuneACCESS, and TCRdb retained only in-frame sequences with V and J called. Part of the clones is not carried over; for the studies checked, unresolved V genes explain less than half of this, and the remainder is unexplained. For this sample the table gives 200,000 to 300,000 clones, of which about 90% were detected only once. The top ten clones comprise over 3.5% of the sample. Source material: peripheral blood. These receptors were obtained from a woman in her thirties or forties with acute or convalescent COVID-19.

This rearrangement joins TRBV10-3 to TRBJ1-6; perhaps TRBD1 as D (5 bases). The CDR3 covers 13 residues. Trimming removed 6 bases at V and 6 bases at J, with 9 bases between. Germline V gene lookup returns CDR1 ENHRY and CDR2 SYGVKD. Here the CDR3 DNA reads TGTGCCATCAGGGACAACCGTAATTCACCCCTCCACTTT. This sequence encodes CAIRDNRNSPLHF.

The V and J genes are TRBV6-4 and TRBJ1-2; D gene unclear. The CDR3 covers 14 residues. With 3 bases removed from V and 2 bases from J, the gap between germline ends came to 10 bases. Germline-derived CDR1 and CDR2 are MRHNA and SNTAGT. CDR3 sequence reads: CASSESSGNYGYTF. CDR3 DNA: TGTGCCAGCAGTGAATCGTCGGGAAACTATGGCTACACCTTC.

The CDR3 coding sequence is TGTGCCAGCAGCTTACGATATACAGGGAACACTGAAGCTTTCTTT. Amino acids: CASSLRYTGNTEAFF. V gene TRBV7-9 combines with J gene TRBJ1-1, with D possibly TRBD1 on 5 matching bases. Germline V CDR1 and CDR2: SEHNR, FQNEAQ (reference sequence). Trimming stripped 2 bases from V and 1 base from J, with 11 bases between. This CDR3 is built from 15 residues.

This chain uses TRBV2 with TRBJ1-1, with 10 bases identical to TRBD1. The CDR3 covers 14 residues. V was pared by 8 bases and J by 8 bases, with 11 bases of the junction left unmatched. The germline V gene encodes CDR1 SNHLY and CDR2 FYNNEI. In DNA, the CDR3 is TGTGCCAGCTCGGTGCGGGACAGGGGTGGAGAAGCTTTCTTT. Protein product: CASSVRDRGGEAFF. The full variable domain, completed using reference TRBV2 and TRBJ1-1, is EPEVTQTPSHQVTQMGQEVILRCVPISNHLYFYWYRQILGQKVEFLVSFYNNEISEKSEIFDDQFSVERPDGSNFTLKIRSTKLEDSAMYFCASSVRDRGGEAFFGQGTRLTVV.

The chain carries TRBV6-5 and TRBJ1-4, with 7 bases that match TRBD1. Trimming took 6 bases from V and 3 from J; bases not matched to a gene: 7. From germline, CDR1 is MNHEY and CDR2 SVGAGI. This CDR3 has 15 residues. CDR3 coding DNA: TGTGCCAGCAGGGCAGGGGGTACAGCTAATGAAAAACTGTTTTTT. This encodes CASRAGGTANEKLFF.